This entry lists 31 T cell receptor beta chains sequenced from one sample in a study of radiation and T cells in renal cell carcinoma (dated by TCRdb to between 2020 and 2021). What the time point label conveys for this sample: baseline pretreatment blood. The treatment or condition label here, explained by the study, means: 15 Gy SBRT to primary tumor, nephrectomy 4 weeks later. Libraries were constructed by the immunoSEQ multiplex PCR assay. The source is immuneACCESS, and TCRdb retained only in-frame sequences with V and J called. Part of the clones is not carried over; for the studies checked, unresolved V genes explain less than half of this, and the remainder is unexplained. A total of 100,000 to 150,000 clones appear in this sample, 82% of them only once. Of the sample, around 3% falls within the top ten clones. Sample: blood, taken from a patient whose treatment included radiotherapy and nephrectomy. The receptors come from a woman in her fifties or sixties with renal cell carcinoma.

There are a few counts of this clone. V gene TRBV11-2 combines with J gene TRBJ2-7; D is possibly TRBD1 (6 bases). The CDR3 contains 15 residues. The V gene lost 3 bases and the J gene lost 1 base, with 13 bases spanning the gap. The V gene's germline CDR1 is SGHAT and CDR2 FQNNGV. The CDR3 protein is CASSLWDTRSYEQYF. CDR3 coding DNA: TGTGCCAGCAGCTTGTGGGACACCCGTTCCTACGAGCAGTACTTC.

J is TRBJ1-5 and V is TRBV19; TRBD1 is a possible D gene (6 bases). The CDR3 sequence is 14 residues long. Germline V CDR1 and CDR2: LNHDA, SQIVND (reference sequence). The V end lost 4 bases, the J end lost 4 bases, and 11 bases lay between the germline ends. The DNA for the CDR3 is TGTGCCAGTAGTAAGGACAGCGAAAATCAGCCCCAGCATTTT. It codes for CASSKDSENQPQHF.

The chain has TRBV7-9 and TRBJ2-1, with 9 bases lining up with TRBD2. V dropped 4 bases and J dropped 6; count of bases not matched to a gene: 10. The CDR3 consists of 16 residues. Germline values: CDR1 SEHNR, CDR2 FQNEAQ (reference sequence). The CDR3 DNA reads TGTGCCAGCAGCTACACGGCTACTAGCGGGTTCAATGAGCAGTTCTTC. Protein: CASSYTATSGFNEQFF.

The rearrangement uses TRBV5-1 and TRBJ2-7; 7 nucleotides match TRBD1. The CDR3 has 15 amino acids. The germline V gene has CDR1 SGHRS and CDR2 YFSETQ. The V segment lost 4 bases and the J segment 0 bases; nucleotides outside the gene matches: 7. CDR3 in DNA: TGCGCCAGCAGCCCCGACAGGGTACCCTCCTACGAGCAGTACTTC. Its translation is CASSPDRVPSYEQYF.

The CDR3 DNA sequence: TGCGCCAGCAGCCAGGGGGGTGATAGGAGTGAAGCTTTCTTT. Its protein is CASSQGGDRSEAFF. The chain couples TRBV4-1 to TRBJ1-1, with D perhaps TRBD1 (5 bases). The germline V gene encodes CDR1 MGHRA and CDR2 YSYEKL. Trimming removed 3 bases at V and 7 bases at J, with 15 bases between. CDR3 length: 14 amino acids.

The rearrangement links TRBV4-1 to TRBJ2-6, with a weak D call TRBD1 (6 bases). CDR1 MGHRA and CDR2 YSYEKL come from the germline V gene. CDR3 length equals 13 residues. The ends were cut back, 0 bases at V and 13 bases at J, with 10 bases in the middle. For the CDR3, the DNA is TGCGCCAGCAGCCAAGAAGGGGGTTGGGTCCTGACTTTC. It specifies CASSQEGGWVLTF.

The V and J genes are TRBV11-2 and TRBJ1-1; no definite D call. Germline-derived CDR1 and CDR2 are SGHAT and FQNNGV. With 5 bases removed from V and 1 base from J, the gap between germline ends came to 14 bases. CDR3 size: 15 residues. CDR3 residues: CASSRVGDPNTEAFF. The CDR3 nucleotides read TGTGCCAGCAGCCGCGTCGGGGATCCGAACACTGAAGCTTTCTTT.

V usage is TRBV28 and J usage is TRBJ2-1; D not resolved. V was shortened by 3 bases and J by 0 bases, with 6 bases between the two germline ends. Germline CDR1 and CDR2: MDHEN and SYDVKM. The CDR3 is 14 amino acids. Here the CDR3 DNA reads TGTGCCAGCAGTTTTAGGGCCTCCTACAATGAGCAGTTCTTC. Translating it yields CASSFRASYNEQFF. Together with reference TRBV28 and TRBJ2-1, the CDR3 gives the full variable domain: DVKVTQSSRYLVKRTGEKVFLECVQDMDHENMFWYRQDPGLGLRLIYFSYDVKMKEKGDIPEGYSVSREKKERFSLILESASTNQTSMYLCASSFRASYNEQFFGPGTRLTVL.

The chain carries TRBV19 and TRBJ1-5, with 7 bases identical to TRBD1. The germline CDR1 and CDR2 sequences are LNHDA and SQIVND (reference sequence). The CDR3 spans 13 residues. V was clipped by 7 bases and J by 6 bases; unmatched bases: 6. The CDR3 loop reads CASNPDRTQPQHF. The CDR3 coding sequence is TGTGCCAGTAACCCGGACAGGACTCAGCCCCAGCATTTT.

The V call is TRBV5-1, the J call TRBJ2-3; the match to TRBD2 covers 12 bases. Germline values: CDR1 SGHRS, CDR2 YFSETQ. After removal of 7 bases from V and 1 base from J, the junction contained 1 base not matched to a gene. The CDR3 spans 14 residues. The CDR3: CASASGGGTDTQYF. Written as DNA, the CDR3 is TGCGCCAGCGCTAGCGGGGGGGGCACAGATACGCAGTATTTT. The full variable domain, completed using reference TRBV5-1 and TRBJ2-3, is KAGVTQTPRYLIKTRGQQVTLSCSPISGHRSVSWYQQTPGQGLQFLFEYFSETQRNKGNFPGRFSGRQFSNSRSEMNVSTLELGDSALYLCASASGGGTDTQYFGPGTRLTVL.

The CDR3 here is CASSIDLYGTYEQYF. For the CDR3, the DNA is TGTGCCAGTAGTATAGATTTATACGGGACCTACGAGCAGTACTTC. The chain joins TRBV19 to TRBJ2-7; D might be TRBD2 (5 bases). This CDR3 region has 15 residues. Trimming stripped 0 bases from V and 2 bases from J, with 11 bases between. Germline CDR1 LNHDA, CDR2 SQIVND (reference sequence). Full variable domain (rest looked up from reference TRBV19 and TRBJ2-7): DGGITQSPKYLFRKEGQNVTLSCEQNLNHDAMYWYRQDPGQGLRLIYYSQIVNDFQKGDIAEGYSVSREKKESFPLTVTSAQKNPTAFYLCASSIDLYGTYEQYFGPGTRLTVT.

This clone was detected a few times. The genes are TRBV7-9 and TRBJ1-2; 7 bases agree with TRBD1. Germline V gene sequence: CDR1 SEHNR, CDR2 FQNEAQ (reference sequence). The V segment lost 2 bases and the J segment 4 bases; nucleotides outside the gene matches: 1. There are 13 residues in the CDR3. This CDR3 reads CASSLRDSYGYTF. DNA for the CDR3: TGTGCCAGCAGCTTAAGGGACAGCTATGGCTACACCTTC.

The genes are TRBV5-1 and TRBJ2-6, with 9 bases lining up with TRBD1. Germline-derived CDR1 and CDR2 are SGHRS and YFSETQ. The CDR3 extends over 19 amino acids. V gave up 4 bases and J gave up 2 bases; unmatched junction bases: 13. DNA of the CDR3: TGCGCCAGCAGCCATCCCTGGGACAGGGATCTTCCTGGGGCCAACGTCCTGACTTTC. This codes for CASSHPWDRDLPGANVLTF.

In this sample, this clone turned up a few times. This chain joins TRBV27 and TRBJ1-1; tentatively, D is TRBD1 (5 bases). This CDR3 contains 14 residues. V lost 6 bases and J 0 bases, leaving 11 bases between the germline ends. Germline V gene lookup returns CDR1 MNHEY and CDR2 SMNVEV (reference sequence). This chain's CDR3 is CASRRTGLNTEAFF. CDR3 nucleotides: TGTGCCAGCAGGAGAACGGGACTGAACACTGAAGCTTTCTTT.

This sequence joins TRBV28 and TRBJ1-1; D possibly corresponds to TRBD1 (6 bases). Germline CDR1 MDHEN, CDR2 SYDVKM. The V and J ends lost 7 bases and 11 bases respectively, with 17 bases between them. This CDR3 is built from 12 residues. In DNA form, the CDR3 reads TGTGCCAGCACTCAACAGGGAGAGCTGGCTTTCTTT. Translation gives CASTQQGELAFF.

The V and J genes are TRBV28 and TRBJ2-1; 7 positions match TRBD2. CDR3 length: 16 amino acids. The J segment lost 5 bases and the V segment lost 7 bases, leaving 14 bases of the junction unmatched. Germline assignment: CDR1 MDHEN and CDR2 SYDVKM. The chain's CDR3 is CASTYSGLGGDNEQFF. In nucleotides, the CDR3 is TGTGCCAGCACCTACTCTGGACTAGGAGGGGACAATGAGCAGTTCTTC. Variable domain in full (rest from reference TRBV28 and TRBJ2-1): DVKVTQSSRYLVKRTGEKVFLECVQDMDHENMFWYRQDPGLGLRLIYFSYDVKMKEKGDIPEGYSVSREKKERFSLILESASTNQTSMYLCASTYSGLGGDNEQFFGPGTRLTVL.

The chain carries TRBV7-2 and TRBJ2-5, with a possible D match to TRBD1 (6 bases). The CDR3 is made up of 16 amino acids. V lost 5 bases to trimming and J lost 2 bases, with 18 bases between them. Germline-derived CDR1 and CDR2 are SGHTA and FQGNSA. The DNA of the CDR3 is TGTGCCAGCAGCCAAAGTACCGGGACAAGTCAAGAGACCCAGTACTTC. Its protein product is CASSQSTGTSQETQYF. The full variable domain, its missing parts supplied by reference TRBV7-2 and TRBJ2-5, is GAGVSQSPSNKVTEKGKDVELRCDPISGHTALYWYRQSLGQGLEFLIYFQGNSAPDKSGLPSDRFSAERTGGSVSTLTIQRTQQEDSAVYLCASSQSTGTSQETQYFGPGTRLLVL.

The genes are TRBV19 and TRBJ2-7, with a tentative D call TRBD1 (6 bases). Germline CDR1 and CDR2: LNHDA and SQIVND (reference sequence). Trimming took off 1 base at V and 6 bases at J, with 16 bases between the two ends. The CDR3 runs to 15 residues. The CDR3: CASSIGTYPGAEQYF. CDR3 bases: TGTGCCAGTAGTATAGGTACTTATCCAGGGGCCGAGCAGTACTTC.

This clone was counted only a few times. The V gene is TRBV11-1, the J gene TRBJ2-6; D may correspond to TRBD1 or TRBD2 (6 bases each). The V gene's germline CDR1 is SGHAT and CDR2 FQDESV (reference sequence). Trimming took 8 bases from V and 1 from J, leaving 18 bases between them. The CDR3 totals 17 residues. CDR3 region: CASFGVGGQSGANVLTF. In DNA, the CDR3 is TGTGCCAGCTTCGGCGTCGGGGGCCAATCTGGGGCCAACGTCCTGACTTTC.

V usage is TRBV6-1 and J usage is TRBJ1-1; no clear D gene. The CDR3 spans 15 residues. The V gene lost 0 bases and the J gene lost 6 bases, with 14 bases spanning the gap. CDR1 MNHNS and CDR2 SASEGT come from the germline V gene. The CDR3 loop reads CASSEAGIDRAEAFF. The CDR3 bases are TGTGCCAGCAGTGAAGCGGGGATTGATAGGGCTGAAGCTTTCTTT.

The chain joins TRBV5-1 to TRBJ2-7; D gene unclear. This CDR3 has 13 residues. V lost 1 base, J lost 3 bases, and 8 bases lay in between. Per the germline V gene, CDR1 is SGHRS and CDR2 is YFSETQ. The CDR3 nucleotides are TGCGCCAGCAGCTTGAAGGGCGACTACGAGCAGTACTTC. It specifies CASSLKGDYEQYF.

This chain links TRBV28 with TRBJ1-3, with D hard to call. This CDR3 has 12 residues. Germline CDR1 is MDHEN and CDR2 is SYDVKM. Trimming removed 6 bases at V and 4 bases at J, with 7 bases between. For the CDR3, the DNA is TGTGCCAGCAGGGTATCGGGAAACACCATATATTTT. Translating gives CASRVSGNTIYF.

The chain links TRBV5-4 to TRBJ2-7; 10 positions agree with TRBD1. The CDR3 contains 14 residues. The ends lost 9 bases at V and 2 bases at J; junction bases unmatched: 8. The germline gives CDR1 SGHNT, CDR2 YYREEE (reference sequence). In DNA, the CDR3 is TGTGCCACCACTGCCGGGACAGGGGCCTACGAGCAGTACTTC. Protein product: CATTAGTGAYEQYF. The whole variable domain, remainder taken from reference TRBV5-4 and TRBJ2-7, is ETGVTQSPTHLIKTRGQQVTLRCSSQSGHNTVSWYQQALGQGPQFIFQYYREEENGRGNFPPRFSGLQFPNYSSELNVNALELDDSALYLCATTAGTGAYEQYFGPGTRLTVT.

V gene TRBV5-1 combines with J gene TRBJ2-1; TRBD2 matches 8 bases. V trimming: 2 bases; J trimming: 0 bases; junction bases outside the gene matches: 4. Per germline, CDR1 SGHRS and CDR2 YFSETQ. This CDR3 has 16 amino acids. The CDR3 protein is CASSFAGGSSYNEQFF. In DNA form, the CDR3 reads TGCGCCAGCAGCTTTGCGGGGGGTAGCTCCTACAATGAGCAGTTCTTC.

This chain uses TRBV2 with TRBJ1-4; possible D gene TRBD1, 5 bases. V lost 6 bases and J lost 7, with 18 bases in between. This CDR3 is 15 amino acids long. CDR1 SNHLY and CDR2 FYNNEI come from the germline V gene. CDR3 protein: CASRGLGGIGEKLFF. DNA for the CDR3: TGTGCCAGCAGGGGACTTGGGGGTATAGGTGAAAAACTGTTTTTT.

The sample holds a few counts of this clone. The rearrangement links TRBV6-6 to TRBJ1-5; 9 bases are shared with TRBD1. Germline assignment: CDR1 MNHNY and CDR2 SVGAGI (reference sequence). The CDR3 contains 15 residues. With V trimmed by 7 bases and J by 3 bases, 7 bases remained unmatched. CDR3 nucleotide sequence: TGTGCCAGCACGTTAAGGACAGGGGACAATCAGCCCCAGCATTTT. Its translation: CASTLRTGDNQPQHF.

The chain has TRBV4-3 and TRBJ1-5; tentatively, D is TRBD1 (6 bases). The V end was cut by 0 bases, the J end by 5 bases, with 14 bases between. Per germline, CDR1 LGHNA and CDR2 YSLEER. CDR3 size: 16 residues. CDR3 loop: CASSQDRTGRYQPQHF. CDR3 DNA sequence: TGCGCCAGCAGCCAAGATAGAACAGGGCGATATCAGCCCCAGCATTTT.

The chain's CDR3 is CASSSIMGRYYGYTF. The CDR3 region has the DNA TGTGCCAGCAGCTCTATCATGGGACGGTACTATGGCTACACCTTC. This rearrangement joins TRBV28 to TRBJ1-2; weak D call: TRBD1 (5 bases). V lost 6 bases, J lost 3 bases, and 17 bases lay in between. There are 15 residues in the CDR3. The germline gives CDR1 MDHEN, CDR2 SYDVKM.

The chain is built from TRBV4-3 and TRBJ2-7; 10 bases line up with TRBD1. Germline CDR1 reads LGHNA; CDR2 reads YSLEER. The CDR3 has 15 residues. V shed 4 bases and J 3 bases; nucleotides not matched to a gene: 6. The CDR3 spells CASSPGRDRGYEQYF. In nucleotides, the CDR3 is TGCGCCAGCAGCCCCGGCCGGGACAGGGGCTACGAGCAGTACTTC.

The chain is built from TRBV28 and TRBJ2-7; D may be TRBD1 (7 bases). Trimming cost V 4 bases and J 4 bases, with 20 bases left between them. CDR1 and CDR2 from the germline V gene are MDHEN and SYDVKM. The CDR3 sequence is 16 residues long. Here the CDR3 reads CASSSPSQGGGYEQYF. The DNA for the CDR3 is TGTGCCAGCAGTTCCCCCTCTCAGGGGGGAGGTTACGAGCAGTACTTC.

V is TRBV6-5 and J is TRBJ1-3, with D unclear. Trimming took off 4 bases at V and 4 bases at J, with 14 bases between the two ends. The V gene's germline CDR1 is MNHEY and CDR2 SVGAGI. The CDR3 length is 15 residues. In DNA, the CDR3 is TGTGCCAGCAGTTCCGGACTCAGAGTGGGAAACACCATATATTTT. Residues: CASSSGLRVGNTIYF.